The 10 T cell receptor beta chains given below trace back to one sample, sequenced in a study of blood T cell repertoires in COVID-19. This table comes from immunoSEQ multiplex PCR, and its TCRdb copy is limited to in-frame clones, with some not included. The table includes roughly 180,000 clones, 80% to 90% detected once. The sample consisted of peripheral blood. The receptors shown here come from a woman aged 40 to 55 with COVID-19, enrolled during active disease.

This chain links TRBV6-1 with TRBJ1-3; 7 bases align to TRBD1. The V segment lost 0 bases and the J segment 2 bases; nucleotides outside the gene matches: 7. This CDR3 region has 17 residues. The germline gives CDR1 MNHNS, CDR2 SASEGT. CDR3 amino acids: CASSEAWTGVAGNTIYF. The DNA of the CDR3 is TGTGCCAGCAGTGAAGCTTGGACAGGTGTTGCTGGAAACACCATATATTTT.

This chain connects TRBV18 to TRBJ2-5; TRBD1 matches 7 bases. The CDR3 is 15 residues long. V lost 4 bases and J lost 5; bases outside the gene matches: 10. Germline values: CDR1 KGHSH, CDR2 LQKENI. The CDR3 sequence is CASSLDRTERETQYF. CDR3 nucleotide sequence: TGTGCCAGCTCACTGGACAGGACTGAACGGGAGACCCAGTACTTC.

The chain recombines TRBV4-2 with TRBJ1-3; D gene ambiguous. CDR1 LGHNA and CDR2 YNFKEQ come from the germline V gene. V was shortened by 0 bases and J by 0 bases, with 15 bases between the two germline ends. This CDR3 contains 18 residues. The CDR3 nucleotides are TGTGCCAGCAGCCAAGATCGTACGGACTCACTCTCTGGAAACACCATATATTTT. The encoded protein is CASSQDRTDSLSGNTIYF.

The chain has TRBV7-6 and TRBJ2-1; 8 positions agree with TRBD2. CDR1 is SGHVS and CDR2 is FNYEAQ in the germline V gene. The J segment lost 8 bases and the V segment lost 6 bases, leaving 9 bases of the junction unmatched. The CDR3 covers 14 residues. The CDR3 region has the DNA TGTGCCAGCAGGCTAGGGACTAGTGGCTATGAGCAGTTCTTC. Amino acids: CASRLGTSGYEQFF.

The chain couples TRBV6-5 to TRBJ2-1, with 13 bases fitting TRBD2. CDR1 is MNHEY, CDR2 SVGAGI, per germline. V trimming: 0 bases; J trimming: 8 bases; junction bases outside the gene matches: 4. The CDR3 is 16 amino acids. CDR3 sequence reads: CASSYSKLAGGDEQFF. The DNA for the CDR3 is TGTGCCAGCAGTTACTCGAAACTAGCGGGGGGGGATGAGCAGTTCTTC.

The V and J genes are TRBV2 and TRBJ1-4; 8 bases match TRBD1. The length of the CDR3 is 17 residues. Unmatched junction bases numbered 17, after V lost 6 bases and J lost 8 bases. CDR1 SNHLY and CDR2 FYNNEI come from the germline V gene. The CDR3 DNA reads as TGTGCCAGCAGCGACCAAAAAGGGACAGGCGGTTGGGAAAAACTGTTTTTT. The encoded protein is CASSDQKGTGGWEKLFF.

This rearrangement joins TRBV9 to TRBJ1-2; no firm D call. This CDR3 is 15 amino acids long. Trimming cost V 0 bases and J 6 bases, with 15 bases left between them. The germline CDR1 and CDR2 sequences are SGDLS and YYNGEE. The CDR3, as DNA: TGTGCCAGCAGCGTAGCTGCCGATCTCTGGCATGGCTACACCTTC. Its protein product is CASSVAADLWHGYTF.

The chain uses TRBV5-6 and TRBJ2-3, with TRBD2 matching over 11 bases. Germline CDR1 and CDR2: SGHDT and YYEEEE. This CDR3 has 16 amino acids. Trimming cost V 4 bases and J 5 bases; bases outside gene matches: 9. Here the CDR3 reads CASSGPGLADEDTQYF. CDR3 nucleotide sequence: TGTGCCAGCAGCGGACCGGGACTAGCGGATGAAGATACGCAGTATTTT.

The genes are TRBV6-5 and TRBJ1-2; 7 bases agree with TRBD1. The germline V gene has CDR1 MNHEY and CDR2 SVGAGI. Unmatched junction bases numbered 3, after V lost 6 bases and J lost 2 bases. The CDR3 covers 13 residues. This CDR3 is CASRSTGNYGYTF. CDR3 DNA: TGTGCCAGCAGATCGACAGGGAACTATGGCTACACCTTC.

This chain links TRBV6-5 with TRBJ2-3; 9 bases align to TRBD2. V was pared by 5 bases and J by 1 base, with 4 bases of the junction left unmatched. CDR1 and CDR2 from the germline V gene are MNHEY and SVGAGI. The CDR3 sequence is 15 residues long. CDR3 nucleotides: TGTGCCAGCAGTCGACGACTAGCGGGCACAGATACGCAGTATTTT. Translated, it gives CASSRRLAGTDTQYF.